The subject of this entry is one T cell receptor (beta chain). The antigen is not known. Generated by immunoSEQ multiplex PCR, the TCRdb table keeps only in-frame clones and is missing some. The table includes about 120,000 clones, 80% to 90% detected once. This sample is part of a study of T cell responses to AZD1222 COVID-19 vaccine. This CDR3 spans 15 amino acids. The V gene's germline CDR1 is SGHNT and CDR2 YYREEE (reference sequence). V lost 0 bases to trimming and J lost 0 bases, with 10 bases between them. Notes on the study in general: At baseline, seropositivity was found in only a handful of AZD1222 recipients. Variant regions that are unmutated are reportedly the target of nearly half of spike-specific TCRs.

This TCR was sampled from an adult in good health. The sample consisted of peripheral blood, taken on day 0 of AZD1222 vaccination. V is TRBV5-4 and J is TRBJ2-7; D is perhaps TRBD1 (5 bases). This chain's CDR3 is CASSLGTDISYEQYF. CDR3 in DNA: TGTGCCAGCAGCTTGGGTACGGACATCTCCTACGAGCAGTACTTC.